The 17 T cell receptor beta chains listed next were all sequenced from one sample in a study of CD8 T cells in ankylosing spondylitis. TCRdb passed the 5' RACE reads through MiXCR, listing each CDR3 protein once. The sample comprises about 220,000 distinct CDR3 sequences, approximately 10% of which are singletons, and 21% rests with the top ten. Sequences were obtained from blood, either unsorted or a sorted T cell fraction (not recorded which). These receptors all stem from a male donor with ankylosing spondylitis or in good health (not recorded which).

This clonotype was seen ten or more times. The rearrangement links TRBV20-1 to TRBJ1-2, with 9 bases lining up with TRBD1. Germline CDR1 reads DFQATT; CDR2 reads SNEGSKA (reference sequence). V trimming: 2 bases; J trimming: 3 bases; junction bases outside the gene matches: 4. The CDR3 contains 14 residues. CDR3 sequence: CSARSGQGDYGYTF. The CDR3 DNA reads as TGCAGTGCTAGATCGGGACAGGGCGACTATGGCTACACCTTC.

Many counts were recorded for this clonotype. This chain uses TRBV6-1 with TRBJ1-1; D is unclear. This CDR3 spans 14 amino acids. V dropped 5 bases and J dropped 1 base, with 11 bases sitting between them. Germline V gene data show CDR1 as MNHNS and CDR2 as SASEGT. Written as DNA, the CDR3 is TGTGCCAGCAGTCAAACCCCGGGGAACACTGAAGCTTTCTTT. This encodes CASSQTPGNTEAFF.

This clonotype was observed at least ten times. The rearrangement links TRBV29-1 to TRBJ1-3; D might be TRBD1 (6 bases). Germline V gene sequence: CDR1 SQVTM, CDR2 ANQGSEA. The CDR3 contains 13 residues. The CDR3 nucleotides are TGCACCGCACGGGGGGCCGGTGGAAACACCATATATTTT. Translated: CTARGAGGNTIYF. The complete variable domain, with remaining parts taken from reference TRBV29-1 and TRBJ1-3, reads SAVISQKPSRDICQRGTSLTIQCQVDSQVTMMFWYRQQPGQSLTLIATANQGSEATYESGFVIDKFPISRPNLTFSTLTVSNMSPEDSSIYLCTARGAGGNTIYFGEGSWLTVV.

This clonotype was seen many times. CDR3 region: CASRTGYEQYF. The CDR3 bases are TGTGCCAGCAGGACAGGGTACGAGCAGTACTTC. The genes are TRBV27 and TRBJ2-7, with TRBD1 matching 7 bases. Germline V gives CDR1 MNHEY, CDR2 SMNVEV (reference sequence). The CDR3 extends over 11 amino acids. V lost 6 bases to trimming and J lost 4 bases; unmatched junction nucleotides: 0.

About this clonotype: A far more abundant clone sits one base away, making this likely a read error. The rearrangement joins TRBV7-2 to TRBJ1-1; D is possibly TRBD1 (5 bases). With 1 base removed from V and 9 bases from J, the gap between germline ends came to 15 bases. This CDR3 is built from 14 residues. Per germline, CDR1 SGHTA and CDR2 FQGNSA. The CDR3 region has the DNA TGTGCCAGCAGCTTAGACGGGGGTGGGACTCAAGCTTTCTTT. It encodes CASSLDGGGTQAFF.

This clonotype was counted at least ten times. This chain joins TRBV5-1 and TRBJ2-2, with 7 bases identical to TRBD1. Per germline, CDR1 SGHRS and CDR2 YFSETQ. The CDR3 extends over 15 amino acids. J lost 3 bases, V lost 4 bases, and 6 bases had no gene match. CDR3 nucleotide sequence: TGCGCCAGCAGCCGACAGGGTTTGGACACCGGGGAGCTGTTTTTT. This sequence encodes CASSRQGLDTGELFF.

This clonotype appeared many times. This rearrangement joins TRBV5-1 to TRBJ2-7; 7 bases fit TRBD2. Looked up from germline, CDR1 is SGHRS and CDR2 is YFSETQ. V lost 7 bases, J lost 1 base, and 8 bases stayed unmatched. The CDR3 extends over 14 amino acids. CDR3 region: CASAREGGSYEQYF. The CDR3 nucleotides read TGCGCCAGCGCAAGGGAGGGTGGGTCCTACGAGCAGTACTTC. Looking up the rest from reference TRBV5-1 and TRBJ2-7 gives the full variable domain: KAGVTQTPRYLIKTRGQQVTLSCSPISGHRSVSWYQQTPGQGLQFLFEYFSETQRNKGNFPGRFSGRQFSNSRSEMNVSTLELGDSALYLCASAREGGSYEQYFGPGTRLTVT.

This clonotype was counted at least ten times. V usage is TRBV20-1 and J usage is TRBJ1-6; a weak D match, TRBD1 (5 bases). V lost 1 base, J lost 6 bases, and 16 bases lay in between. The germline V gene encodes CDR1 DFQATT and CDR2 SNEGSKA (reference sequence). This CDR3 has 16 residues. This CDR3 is CSARAGRELSNSPLHF. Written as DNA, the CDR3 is TGCAGTGCTAGAGCGGGCAGGGAATTGAGTAATTCACCCCTCCACTTT.

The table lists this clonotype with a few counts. CDR3 loop: CSARGLSYAGELFF. The DNA of the CDR3 is TGCAGTGCTAGAGGACTCTCGTACGCCGGGGAGCTGTTTTTT. The V call is TRBV20-1, the J call TRBJ2-2; the D is unclear. The CDR3 is 14 amino acids. The germline CDR1 and CDR2 sequences are DFQATT and SNEGSKA (reference sequence). V was trimmed by 1 base and J by 6 bases, leaving 12 bases between them.

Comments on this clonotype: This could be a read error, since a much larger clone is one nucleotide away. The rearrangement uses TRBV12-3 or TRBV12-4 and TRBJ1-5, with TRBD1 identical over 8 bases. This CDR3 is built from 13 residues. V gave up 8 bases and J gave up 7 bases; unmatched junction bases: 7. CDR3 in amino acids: CASCTGGGQPQHF. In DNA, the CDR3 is TGTGCCAGCTGTACAGGGGGAGGCCAGCCCCAGCATTTT.

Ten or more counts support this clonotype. The CDR3: CASSLPGTIGNTEAFF. The DNA for the CDR3 is TGTGCCAGCAGCTTACCCGGGACAATAGGGAACACTGAAGCTTTCTTT. The chain has TRBV5-6 and TRBJ1-1; TRBD1 is a possible D gene (6 bases). Germline CDR1 reads SGHDT; CDR2 reads YYEEEE. CDR3 length: 16 residues. V gave up 2 bases and J gave up 1 base, with 15 bases separating them.

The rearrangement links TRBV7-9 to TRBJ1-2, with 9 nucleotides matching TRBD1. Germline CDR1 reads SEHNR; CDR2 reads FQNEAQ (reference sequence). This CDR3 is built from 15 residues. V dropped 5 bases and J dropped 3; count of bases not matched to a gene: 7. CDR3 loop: CASSLPGDRDYGYTF. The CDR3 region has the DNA TGTGCCAGCAGCCTCCCCGGGGACAGGGACTATGGCTACACCTTC.

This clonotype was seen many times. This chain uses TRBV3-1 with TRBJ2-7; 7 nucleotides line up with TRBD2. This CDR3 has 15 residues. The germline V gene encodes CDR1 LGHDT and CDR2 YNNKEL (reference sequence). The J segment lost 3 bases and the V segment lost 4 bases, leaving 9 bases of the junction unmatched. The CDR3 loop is CASSPAHGGSYEQYF. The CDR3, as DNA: TGTGCCAGCAGCCCAGCTCACGGCGGGAGCTACGAGCAGTACTTC.

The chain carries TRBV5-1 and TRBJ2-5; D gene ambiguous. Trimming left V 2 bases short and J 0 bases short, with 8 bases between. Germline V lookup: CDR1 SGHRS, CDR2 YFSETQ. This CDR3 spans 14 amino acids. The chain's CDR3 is CASSFRPDQETQYF. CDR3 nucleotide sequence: TGCGCCAGCAGCTTTAGGCCAGACCAAGAGACCCAGTACTTC.

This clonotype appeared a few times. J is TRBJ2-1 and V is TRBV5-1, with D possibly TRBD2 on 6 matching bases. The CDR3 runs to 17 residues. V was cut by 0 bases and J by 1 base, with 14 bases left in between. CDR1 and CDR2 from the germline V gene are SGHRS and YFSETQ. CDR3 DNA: TGCGCCAGCAGCTTGGCCGGGGTAGCGGCTTCCTACAATGAGCAGTTCTTC. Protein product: CASSLAGVAASYNEQFF.

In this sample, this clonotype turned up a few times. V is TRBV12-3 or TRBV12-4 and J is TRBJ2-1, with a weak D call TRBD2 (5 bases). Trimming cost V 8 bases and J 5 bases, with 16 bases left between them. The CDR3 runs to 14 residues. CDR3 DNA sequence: TGTGCCAGCGCTCCTCTCGGACTTCACAATGAGCAGTTCTTC. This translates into CASAPLGLHNEQFF.

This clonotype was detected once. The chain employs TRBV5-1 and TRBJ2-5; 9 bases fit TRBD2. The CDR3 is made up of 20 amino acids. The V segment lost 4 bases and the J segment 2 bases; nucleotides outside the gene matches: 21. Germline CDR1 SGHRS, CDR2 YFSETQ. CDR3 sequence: CASSEGRVLAGQSHQETQYF. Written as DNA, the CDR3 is TGCGCCAGCAGCGAGGGGAGAGTCCTAGCGGGGCAGTCCCATCAAGAGACCCAGTACTTC. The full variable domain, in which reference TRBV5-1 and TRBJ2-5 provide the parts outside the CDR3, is KAGVTQTPRYLIKTRGQQVTLSCSPISGHRSVSWYQQTPGQGLQFLFEYFSETQRNKGNFPGRFSGRQFSNSRSEMNVSTLELGDSALYLCASSEGRVLAGQSHQETQYFGPGTRLLVL.